This T cell receptor (beta chain) was documented in a study of T cells in Graves' hyperthyroidism and ophthalmopathy. Many counts were recorded for this clonotype. CDR1 and CDR2 from the germline V gene are SGHAT and FQNNGV. The CDR3 sequence is 15 residues long. V was clipped by 2 bases and J by 0 bases; unmatched bases: 2. Amplification targeted TCR beta CDR3 regions from RNA transcripts. First-round RT-PCR targeting the TCR CDR3 was performed with the HTBI primer set. One entry per CDR3 protein, called by TCRdb with MiXCR from the multiplex PCR reads. The sample shows hundreds of thousands of distinct CDR3 sequences, about 14% of them seen only once.

Sequenced sample: blood. This chain links TRBV11-2 with TRBJ2-5, with TRBD2 matching 8 bases. The source is a middle-aged man with Graves' ophthalmopathy. As DNA, the CDR3 is TGTGCCAGCAGCTTATTAGCGGGGCACCAAGAGACCCAGTACTTC. Protein: CASSLLAGHQETQYF.